The 5 T cell receptor beta chains below come from one sample, sequenced in a study of blood T cell repertoires in COVID-19. Assay: immunoSEQ multiplex PCR; the TCRdb copy retains only in-frame clones and omits some. The repertoire holds more than 300,000 clones, with approximately 89% as singletons. The sample consisted of peripheral blood. These receptors originate from a woman under 30 who had recovered from COVID-19.

The genes are TRBV19 and TRBJ1-6, with TRBD1 matching 9 bases. Per the germline V gene, CDR1 is LNHDA and CDR2 is SQIVND (reference sequence). V shed 5 bases and J 9 bases; nucleotides not matched to a gene: 8. This CDR3 is 15 amino acids long. The CDR3 sequence is CASSPRDREVSPLHF. The CDR3 DNA is TGTGCCAGTAGTCCAAGGGACAGGGAAGTTTCACCCCTCCACTTT. Full variable domain (remainder filled in from reference TRBV19 and TRBJ1-6): DGGITQSPKYLFRKEGQNVTLSCEQNLNHDAMYWYRQDPGQGLRLIYYSQIVNDFQKGDIAEGYSVSREKKESFPLTVTSAQKNPTAFYLCASSPRDREVSPLHFGNGTRLTVT.

The chain employs TRBV11-3 and TRBJ2-7; 8 bases map to TRBD1. The germline CDR1 and CDR2 sequences are SGHNT and YENEEA. V lost 0 bases, J lost 3 bases, and 4 bases stayed unmatched. CDR3 length: 15 residues. The CDR3 reads CASSLDGTGDYEQYV. The CDR3 DNA sequence: TGTGCCAGCAGCTTAGATGGGACAGGCGACTACGAGCAGTACGTC.

The chain couples TRBV7-9 to TRBJ2-6, with D tentatively TRBD2 (6 bases). Trimming pared 5 bases from V and 2 bases from J, leaving 10 bases between. The V gene's germline CDR1 is SEHNR and CDR2 FQNEAQ (reference sequence). This CDR3 has 15 amino acids. The chain's CDR3 is CASSHREPGANVLTF. The CDR3 DNA is TGTGCCAGCAGCCATCGGGAGCCTGGGGCCAACGTCCTGACTTTC.

The chain joins TRBV24-1 to TRBJ2-1; 10 nucleotides line up with TRBD2. Germline V CDR1 and CDR2: KGHDR, SFDVKD. Losses at the gene ends were 7 bases for V and 8 bases for J; bases not matched to a gene: 10. The CDR3 contains 15 residues. CDR3 in DNA: TGTGCCACCAGGGGGACTAGCGACGTAGGTCATGAGCAGTTCTTC. Translated, it gives CATRGTSDVGHEQFF.

This chain links TRBV6-2 or TRBV6-3 with TRBJ2-3; 10 bases match TRBD2. Trimming took 5 bases from V and 8 from J; bases not matched to a gene: 4. The CDR3 loop spans 13 amino acids. The germline gives CDR1 MNHEY, CDR2 SVGEGT. CDR3: CASSSGREGTQYF. The DNA of the CDR3 is TGTGCCAGCAGTAGCGGGAGGGAAGGTACGCAGTATTTT.